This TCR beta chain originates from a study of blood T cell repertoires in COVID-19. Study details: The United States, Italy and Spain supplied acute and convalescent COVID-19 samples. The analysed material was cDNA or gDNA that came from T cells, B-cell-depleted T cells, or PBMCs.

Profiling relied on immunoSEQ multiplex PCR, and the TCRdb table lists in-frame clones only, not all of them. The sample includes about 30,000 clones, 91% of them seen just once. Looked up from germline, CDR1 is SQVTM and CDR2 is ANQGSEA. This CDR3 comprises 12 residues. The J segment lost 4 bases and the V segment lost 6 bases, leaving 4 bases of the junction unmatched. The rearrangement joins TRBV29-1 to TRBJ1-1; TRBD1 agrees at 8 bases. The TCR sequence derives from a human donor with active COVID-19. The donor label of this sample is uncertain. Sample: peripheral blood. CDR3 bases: TGCAGCGTCTGGACAGGGTTCACTGAAGCTTTCTTT. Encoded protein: CSVWTGFTEAFF.